A selection of T cell receptor beta chains follows, all from one sample in a study of cytomegalovirus exposure and HLA in healthy donors. Sequencing was performed with immunoSEQ multiplex PCR; in TCRdb, only in-frame clones are kept and a portion is missing. The sample has approximately 37,000 clones, less than 85% seen once. The sequenced sample consisted of PBMCs. The receptors originated from a woman aged 18 to 35 in good health and CMV-seropositive. Each CDR3 is given with its conserved first and last residue. Each record gives: D gene, clone size, J gene, V gene, CDR3 protein, CDR3 DNA. The D gene is left open where the match is weak. Clone size is stated in some rows and not others, as once, few, many or a class when expanded.

D: TRBD2
size: few
J: TRBJ2-7
V: TRBV5-6
CDR3: CASSLRLAGRNSYEQYF
DNA: TGTGCCAGCAGCTTGAGACTAGCGGGACGGAACTCCTACGAGCAGTACTTC

D: TRBD1
size: NA
J: TRBJ2-3
V: TRBV7-6
CDR3: CASSFKQGAPDTQYF
DNA: TGTGCCAGCAGCTTCAAGCAGGGGGCCCCAGATACGCAGTATTTT

D: TRBD2
size: NA
J: TRBJ2-2
V: TRBV19
CDR3: CASRSGEGRLTNTGELFF
DNA: TGTGCCAGTAGGTCGGGGGAGGGGAGACTCACGAACACCGGGGAGCTGTTTTTT

D: NA
size: NA
J: TRBJ1-5
V: TRBV30
CDR3: CAWSEGGNQPQHF
DNA: TGTGCCTGGTCCGAGGGGGGCAATCAGCCCCAGCATTTT

D: NA
size: NA
J: TRBJ1-6
V: TRBV7-3
CDR3: CASSLFVGYYNSPLHF
DNA: TGTGCCAGCAGCTTATTTGTGGGCTACTATAATTCACCCCTCCACTTT

D: NA
size: NA
J: TRBJ1-4
V: TRBV7-9
CDR3: CASSLAPAGNEKLFF
DNA: TGTGCCAGCAGCTTAGCTCCGGCAGGGAATGAAAAACTGTTTTTT

D: NA
size: NA
J: TRBJ2-7
V: TRBV10-3
CDR3: CAISEGDLTYEQYF
DNA: TGTGCCATCAGTGAGGGGGACTTAACCTACGAGCAGTACTTC

D: NA
size: NA
J: TRBJ2-2
V: TRBV30
CDR3: CAWSGGPGELFF
DNA: TGTGCCTGGAGTGGGGGGCCCGGGGAGCTGTTTTTT

D: TRBD1
size: NA
J: TRBJ1-5
V: TRBV7-2
CDR3: CASSPDGTGGHQPQHF
DNA: TGTGCCAGCAGCCCGGATGGGACAGGGGGCCATCAGCCCCAGCATTTT

D: TRBD2
size: NA
J: TRBJ2-4
V: TRBV15
CDR3: CATSRDRTSVPGEGIQYF
DNA: TGTGCCACCAGCAGAGATCGGACTAGCGTCCCAGGGGAGGGCATTCAGTACTTC

D: TRBD1
size: NA
J: TRBJ1-1
V: TRBV27
CDR3: CASSGRQGHVPNTEAFF
DNA: TGTGCCAGCAGTGGACGACAGGGCCACGTTCCGAACACTGAAGCTTTCTTT

D: TRBD2
size: NA
J: TRBJ2-6
V: TRBV25-1
CDR3: CASSDGLAGGSGANVLTF
DNA: TGTGCCAGCAGTGACGGACTAGCGGGGGGCTCTGGGGCCAACGTCCTGACTTTC

D: TRBD1
size: NA
J: TRBJ1-2
V: TRBV6-5
CDR3: CASSYSGRTGGEGYTF
DNA: TGTGCCAGCAGTTACTCGGGCCGGACAGGCGGGGAAGGCTACACCTTC

D: NA
size: NA
J: TRBJ1-1
V: TRBV14
CDR3: CASSQDSGGPGGTEAFF
DNA: TGTGCCAGCAGCCAAGATAGCGGGGGGCCGGGAGGCACTGAAGCTTTCTTT

D: TRBD2
size: NA
J: TRBJ2-1
V: TRBV10-3
CDR3: CAISVAGLAGSEQFF
DNA: TGTGCCATCAGTGTCGCCGGACTAGCGGGGTCTGAGCAGTTCTTC

D: NA
size: NA
J: TRBJ2-3
V: TRBV27
CDR3: CASSLWPNRADTQYF
DNA: TGTGCCAGCAGTTTATGGCCTAACAGAGCAGATACGCAGTATTTT

D: NA
size: NA
J: TRBJ2-5
V: TRBV21-1
CDR3: CASSLRTSGAETQYF
DNA: TGTGCCAGCAGCCTCCGGACTAGCGGGGCAGAGACCCAGTACTTC

D: TRBD2
size: NA
J: TRBJ2-2
V: TRBV5-5
CDR3: CASSFSRRTSAGELFF
DNA: TGTGCCAGCAGCTTCAGCCGTAGGACTAGCGCCGGGGAGCTGTTTTTT

D: NA
size: once
J: TRBJ1-2
V: TRBV7-2
CDR3: CASSPRGGWGYTF
DNA: TGTGCCAGCAGCCCGAGGGGAGGTTGGGGCTACACCTTC

D: NA
size: NA
J: TRBJ2-3
V: TRBV19
CDR3: CASSAPTARGDTQYF
DNA: TGTGCCAGTAGTGCGCCGACAGCCCGAGGTGATACGCAGTATTTT

D: TRBD1
size: NA
J: TRBJ1-4
V: TRBV7-9
CDR3: CASSPRDRGSEKLFF
DNA: TGTGCCAGCAGCCCCCGGGACAGGGGAAGCGAAAAACTGTTTTTT

D: NA
size: NA
J: TRBJ2-1
V: TRBV18
CDR3: CASSRTTDYNEQFF
DNA: TGTGCCAGCTCTAGGACTACCGACTACAATGAGCAGTTCTTC

D: TRBD2
size: NA
J: TRBJ2-7
V: TRBV7-2
CDR3: CASSFAAGAYEQYF
DNA: TGTGCCAGCAGCTTTGCGGCGGGGGCCTACGAGCAGTACTTC

D: NA
size: NA
J: TRBJ2-4
V: TRBV5-1
CDR3: CASSLRSVAKNIQYF
DNA: TGCGCCAGCAGCTTGCGCTCGGTAGCCAAAAACATTCAGTACTTC

D: TRBD1
size: once
J: TRBJ2-1
V: TRBV6-1
CDR3: CASRMTGPQDEQFF
DNA: TGTGCCAGCAGAATGACAGGGCCCCAAGATGAGCAGTTCTTC

D: NA
size: NA
J: TRBJ2-7
V: TRBV25-1
CDR3: CASSENSLRNYEQYF
DNA: TGTGCCAGCAGTGAAAACAGTCTCAGGAACTACGAGCAGTACTTC